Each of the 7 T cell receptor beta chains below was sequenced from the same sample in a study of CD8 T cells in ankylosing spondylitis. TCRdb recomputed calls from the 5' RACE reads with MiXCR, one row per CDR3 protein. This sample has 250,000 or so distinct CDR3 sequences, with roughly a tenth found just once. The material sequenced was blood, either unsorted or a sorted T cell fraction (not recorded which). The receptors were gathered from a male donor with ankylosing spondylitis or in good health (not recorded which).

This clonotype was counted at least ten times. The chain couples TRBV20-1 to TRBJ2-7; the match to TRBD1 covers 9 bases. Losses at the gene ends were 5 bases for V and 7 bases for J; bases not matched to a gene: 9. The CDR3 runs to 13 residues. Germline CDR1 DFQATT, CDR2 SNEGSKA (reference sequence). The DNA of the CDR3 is TGCAGTGCTTTGGACAGGGGCCCAGGGGAGCAGTACTTC. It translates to CSALDRGPGEQYF.

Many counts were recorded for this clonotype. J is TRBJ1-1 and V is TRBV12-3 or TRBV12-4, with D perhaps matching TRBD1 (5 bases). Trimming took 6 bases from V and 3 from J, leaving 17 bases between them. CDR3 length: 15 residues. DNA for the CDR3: TGTGCCAGCAGCCCGATCGGGGGGTTGTACACTGAAGCTTTCTTT. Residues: CASSPIGGLYTEAFF.

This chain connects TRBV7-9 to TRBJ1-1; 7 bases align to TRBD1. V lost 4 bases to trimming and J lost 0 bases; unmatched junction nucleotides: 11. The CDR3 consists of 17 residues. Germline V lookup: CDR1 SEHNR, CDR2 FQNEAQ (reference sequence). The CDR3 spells CASSSPTGRQMNTEAFF. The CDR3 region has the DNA TGTGCCAGCAGCTCTCCGACAGGGAGACAAATGAACACTGAAGCTTTCTTT.

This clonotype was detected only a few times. CDR3 residues: CSVTGTTSTDTQYF. The CDR3 DNA reads TGCAGCGTCACGGGGACAACTAGCACAGATACGCAGTATTTT. This rearrangement joins TRBV29-1 to TRBJ2-3, with a tentative D call TRBD1 (6 bases). Germline V CDR1 and CDR2: SQVTM, ANQGSEA. The CDR3 extends over 14 amino acids. V lost 6 bases and J lost 0, with 13 bases in between.

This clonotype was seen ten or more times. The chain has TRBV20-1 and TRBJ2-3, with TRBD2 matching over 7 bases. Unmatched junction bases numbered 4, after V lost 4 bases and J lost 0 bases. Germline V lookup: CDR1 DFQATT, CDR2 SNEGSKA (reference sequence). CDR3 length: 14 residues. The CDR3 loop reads CSAISAGSTDTQYF. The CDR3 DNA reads TGCAGTGCTATTTCAGCGGGAAGCACAGATACGCAGTATTTT.

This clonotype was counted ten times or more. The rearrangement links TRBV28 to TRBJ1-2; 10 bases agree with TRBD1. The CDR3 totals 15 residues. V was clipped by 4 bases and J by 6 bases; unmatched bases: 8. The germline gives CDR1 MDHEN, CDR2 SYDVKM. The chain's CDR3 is CASSSSRDRGDGYTF. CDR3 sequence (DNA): TGTGCCAGCAGTTCAAGCCGGGACAGGGGCGATGGCTACACCTTC.

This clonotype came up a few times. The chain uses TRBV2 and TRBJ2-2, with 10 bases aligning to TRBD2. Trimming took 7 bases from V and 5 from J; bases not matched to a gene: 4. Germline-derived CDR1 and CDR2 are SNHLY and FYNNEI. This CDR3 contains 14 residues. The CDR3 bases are TGTGCCAGCACGCTAGCGGGGGATACCGGGGAGCTGTTTTTT. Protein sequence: CASTLAGDTGELFF.